This T cell receptor (beta chain) was sequenced in a study of vaccination and CD4 T cells after COVID-19. Turning to this clonotype: Its target is not known.

There are 14 residues in the CDR3. V dropped 2 bases and J dropped 4; count of bases not matched to a gene: 5. CDR1 and CDR2 (germline): KGHSH, LQKENI. The sample's treatment: roughly ten-day PBMC culture with coronavirus spike peptide pools or control peptides (ViraFEST assay). An Oncomine TCR Beta short-read assay was used to sequence the DNA from cultured CD4+ T cells. TCRdb processed the PCR reads anew with MiXCR; each CDR3 protein has one entry. The sample has over 11,000 distinct CDR3 sequences; around 20% are singletons. The origin of this receptor is a human donor with COVID-19. The V gene is TRBV18, the J gene TRBJ2-7; 7 nucleotides agree with TRBD1. The source material was cultured CD4+ T cells from blood. CDR3: CASSPSTGVYEQYF. Here the CDR3 DNA reads TGTGCCAGCTCACCAAGCACAGGGGTTTACGAGCAGTACTTC.